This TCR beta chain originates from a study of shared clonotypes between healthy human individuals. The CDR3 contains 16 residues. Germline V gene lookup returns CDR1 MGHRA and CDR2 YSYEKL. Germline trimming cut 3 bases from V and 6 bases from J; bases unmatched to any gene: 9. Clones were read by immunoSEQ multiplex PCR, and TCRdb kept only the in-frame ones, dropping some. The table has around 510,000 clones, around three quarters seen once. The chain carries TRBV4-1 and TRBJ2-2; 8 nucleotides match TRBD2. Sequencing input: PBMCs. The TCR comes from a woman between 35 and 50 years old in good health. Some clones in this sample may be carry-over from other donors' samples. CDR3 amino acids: CASSHVAGQRSGELFF. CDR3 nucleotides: TGCGCCAGCAGCCACGTAGCGGGACAACGGTCCGGGGAGCTGTTTTTT.